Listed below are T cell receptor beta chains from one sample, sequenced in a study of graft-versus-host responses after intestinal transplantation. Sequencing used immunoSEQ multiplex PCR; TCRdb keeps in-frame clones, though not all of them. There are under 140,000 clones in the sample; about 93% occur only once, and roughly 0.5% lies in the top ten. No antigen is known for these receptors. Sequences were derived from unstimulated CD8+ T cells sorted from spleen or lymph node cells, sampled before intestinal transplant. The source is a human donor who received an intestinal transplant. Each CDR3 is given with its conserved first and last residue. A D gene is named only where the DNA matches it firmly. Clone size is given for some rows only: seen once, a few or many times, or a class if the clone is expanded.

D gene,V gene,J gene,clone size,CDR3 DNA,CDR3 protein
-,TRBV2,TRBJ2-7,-,TGTGCCAGCAGTGAAGAGATGCAGGGATACTTTTCCTACGAGCAGTACTTC,CASSEEMQGYFSYEQYF
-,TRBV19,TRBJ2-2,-,TGTGCCAGTAGTATAGGAGGGTTCTACACCGGGGAGCTGTTTTTT,CASSIGGFYTGELFF
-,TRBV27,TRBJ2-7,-,TGTGCCAGCAGTGCCATTCTAACCCCCTACGAGCAGTACTTC,CASSAILTPYEQYF
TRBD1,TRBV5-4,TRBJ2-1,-,TGTGCCAGCAGCAGGACAGGCTATGAGCAGTTCTTC,CASSRTGYEQFF
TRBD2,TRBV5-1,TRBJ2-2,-,TGCGCCAGCAGGCGGGGGGTAGGGTCAATCACCGGGGAGCTGTTTTTT,CASRRGVGSITGELFF
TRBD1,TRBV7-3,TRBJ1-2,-,TGTGCCAGCAGCTTAAGCCCTGGGACAGCATCTATGGGCTACACCTTC,CASSLSPGTASMGYTF
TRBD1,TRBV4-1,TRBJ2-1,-,TGCGCCAGCAGCCAAACAGGGGGGAACAATGAGCAGTTCTTC,CASSQTGGNNEQFF
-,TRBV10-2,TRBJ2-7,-,TGCGCCAGCAGGGGCGAAAATTCCTACGAGCAGTACTTC,CASRGENSYEQYF
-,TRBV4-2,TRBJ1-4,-,TGTGCCAGCAGCCAAGCTGGCGGGAGGGCCGCGCCGGATGAAAAACTGTTTTTT,CASSQAGGRAAPDEKLFF
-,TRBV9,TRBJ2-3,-,TGTGCCAGCAGAGGGGACTTACGGCCAGATACGCAGTATTTT,CASRGDLRPDTQYF
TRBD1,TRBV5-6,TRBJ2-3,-,TGTGCCAGCAGCTTGTTTGCAGGGGGCCTCACAGATACGCAGTATTTT,CASSLFAGGLTDTQYF
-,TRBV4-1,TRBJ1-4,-,TGCGCCAGCAGCCTCCGGCGGGGGGATACAACTAATGAAAAACTGTTTTTT,CASSLRRGDTTNEKLFF
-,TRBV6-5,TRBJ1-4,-,TGTGCCAGCAGTTACGGACAGTCAACTAATGAAAAACTGTTTTTT,CASSYGQSTNEKLFF
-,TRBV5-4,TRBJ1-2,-,TGTGCCAGCCCCGGGCCGGCTAGAAGCGGCTACACCTTC,CASPGPARSGYTF
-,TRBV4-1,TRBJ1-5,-,TGCGCCAGCAGCCAAGACAATATTCGGCCCCAGCATTTT,CASSQDNIRPQHF
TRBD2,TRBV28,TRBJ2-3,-,TGTGCCAGCAGTTTTGGGCCCGGGGGGAACACAGATACGCAGTATTTT,CASSFGPGGNTDTQYF
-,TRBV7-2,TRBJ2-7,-,TGTGCCAGCAGCCCAGCGTGGGGACCTACCTACGAGCAGTACTTC,CASSPAWGPTYEQYF
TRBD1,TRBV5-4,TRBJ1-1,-,TGTGCCAGCAGCCCCCCCGGGACAGGCACTGAAGCTTTCTTT,CASSPPGTGTEAFF
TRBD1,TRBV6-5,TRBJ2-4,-,TGTGCCAGCAGTTACCGGACAGGCGCTACAGACATTCAGTACTTC,CASSYRTGATDIQYF
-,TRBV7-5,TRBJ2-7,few,TGTGCCAGAAGCTTAGGGACTAGCATCCGCGAGCAGTACTTC,CARSLGTSIREQYF
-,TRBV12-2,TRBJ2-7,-,TGTGCAAGTCCCCCCAGGGCGGGCTCCTACGAGCAGTACTTC,CASPPRAGSYEQYF
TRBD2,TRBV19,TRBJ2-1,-,TGTGCCAGGGGGGGGTCAGGCTACAATGAGCAGTTCTTC,CARGGSGYNEQFF